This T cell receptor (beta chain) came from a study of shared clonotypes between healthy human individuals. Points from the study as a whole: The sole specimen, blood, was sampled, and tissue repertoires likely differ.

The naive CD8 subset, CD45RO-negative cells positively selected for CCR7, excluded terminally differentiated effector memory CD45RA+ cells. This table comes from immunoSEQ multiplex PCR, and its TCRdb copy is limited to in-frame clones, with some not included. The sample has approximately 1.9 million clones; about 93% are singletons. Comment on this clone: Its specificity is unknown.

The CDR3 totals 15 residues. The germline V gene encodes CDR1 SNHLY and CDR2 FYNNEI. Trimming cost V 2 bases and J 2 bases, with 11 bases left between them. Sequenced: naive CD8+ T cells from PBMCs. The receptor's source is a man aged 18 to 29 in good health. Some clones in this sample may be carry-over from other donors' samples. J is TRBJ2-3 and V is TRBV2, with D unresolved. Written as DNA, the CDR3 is TGTGCCAGCAGTGAATATCTGGGGATCACAGATACGCAGTATTTT. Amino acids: CASSEYLGITDTQYF.